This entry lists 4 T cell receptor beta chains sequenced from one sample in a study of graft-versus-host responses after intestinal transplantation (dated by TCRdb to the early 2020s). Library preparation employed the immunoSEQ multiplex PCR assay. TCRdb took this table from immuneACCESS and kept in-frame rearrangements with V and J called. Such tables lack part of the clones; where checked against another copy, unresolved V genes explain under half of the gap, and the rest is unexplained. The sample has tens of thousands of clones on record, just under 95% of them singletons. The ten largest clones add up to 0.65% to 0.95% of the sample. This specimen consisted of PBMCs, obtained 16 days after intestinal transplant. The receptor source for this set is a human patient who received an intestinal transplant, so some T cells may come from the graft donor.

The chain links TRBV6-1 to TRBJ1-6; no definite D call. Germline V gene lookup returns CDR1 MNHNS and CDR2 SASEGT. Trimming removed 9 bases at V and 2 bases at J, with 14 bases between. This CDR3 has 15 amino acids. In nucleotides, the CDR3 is TGTGCCAGTGGGGAGAGGGTGGCCTATAATTCACCCCTCCACTTT. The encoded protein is CASGERVAYNSPLHF.

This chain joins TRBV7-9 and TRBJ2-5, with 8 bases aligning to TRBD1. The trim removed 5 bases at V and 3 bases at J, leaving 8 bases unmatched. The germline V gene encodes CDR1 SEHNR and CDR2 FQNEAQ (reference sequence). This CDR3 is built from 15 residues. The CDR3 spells CASSLPQDREETQYF. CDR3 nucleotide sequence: TGTGCCAGCAGCCTACCCCAGGACAGGGAAGAGACCCAGTACTTC.

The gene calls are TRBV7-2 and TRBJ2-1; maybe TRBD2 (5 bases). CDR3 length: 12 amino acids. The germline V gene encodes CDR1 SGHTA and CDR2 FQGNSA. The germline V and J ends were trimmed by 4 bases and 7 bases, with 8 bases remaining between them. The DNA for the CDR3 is TGTGCCAGCAGCTATACTAGGAATGAGCAGTTCTTC. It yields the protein CASSYTRNEQFF. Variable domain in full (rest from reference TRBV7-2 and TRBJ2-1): GAGVSQSPSNKVTEKGKDVELRCDPISGHTALYWYRQSLGQGLEFLIYFQGNSAPDKSGLPSDRFSAERTGGSVSTLTIQRTQQEDSAVYLCASSYTRNEQFFGPGTRLTVL.

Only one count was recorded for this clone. This CDR3 is CASGPPQGTAQYF. Here the CDR3 DNA reads TGTGCTAGTGGTCCCCCGCAGGGAACAGCCCAGTACTTC. The rearrangement links TRBV12-5 to TRBJ2-5; a weak D match, TRBD1 (5 bases). V was cut by 5 bases and J by 9 bases, with 16 bases left in between. The germline CDR1 and CDR2 sequences are LGHNT and FRNRAP. The CDR3 has 13 residues.